Reported below is one T cell receptor beta chain. The data are from a study of blood T cell repertoires in COVID-19. Across the study: Sites in the United States, Italy and Spain provided acute and convalescent COVID-19 samples. T cells, B-cell-depleted T cells, or PBMCs provided the cDNA or gDNA that served as material.

The V gene lost 0 bases and the J gene lost 0 bases, with 8 bases spanning the gap. The CDR3 spans 16 residues. Per germline, CDR1 KGHDR and CDR2 SFDVKD. Authors' analysis steps: Nucleated cell counts were estimated from reference gene primer amplification. The table came from immunoSEQ multiplex PCR; TCRdb's copy has only in-frame clones and leaves some out. V and J calls plus clone size are reproduced from that table; the DNA served to infer D and trimming. The table records roughly 230,000 clones, approximately 82% of them present only once. Sequences were obtained from peripheral blood. This chain links TRBV24-1 with TRBJ1-5; no definite D call. The TCR comes from a woman older than 75 with acute or convalescent COVID-19. The CDR3 coding sequence is TGTGCCACCAGTGATTTGAGGCCGGGTAGCAATCAGCCCCAGCATTTT. Its translation: CATSDLRPGSNQPQHF.